The clone carrying this T cell receptor beta chain was picked up many times. CDR1 is MNHEY, CDR2 SMNVEV, per germline (reference sequence). Trimming took 5 bases from V and 10 from J; bases not matched to a gene: 16. The CDR3 sequence is 16 residues long. Patients had received no treatment of any kind before thyroid surgery. The data were taken from a study of metastatic and nonmetastatic thyroid tumors. TCRdb re-processed the PCR reads through MiXCR. Of 20,000 or so clones listed, about a quarter are singletons. Source material: tumor tissue. The TCR was taken from a female donor with papillary thyroid cancer or a benign thyroid nodule (not recorded which). Some clones in this sample may be carry-over from other donors' samples. This chain links TRBV27 with TRBJ1-4, with 7 bases matching TRBD1. The CDR3 reads CASSKGVTGARGKLFF. CDR3 sequence (DNA): TGTGCCAGCAGTAAAGGGGTTACAGGGGCTCGCGGAAAACTGTTTTTT.